This TCR beta chain was recorded in a study of T cell responses to AZD1222 COVID-19 vaccine. Germline CDR1 and CDR2: KGHSH and LQKENI. The CDR3 is made up of 16 amino acids. V lost 3 bases to trimming and J lost 0 bases, with 12 bases between them. Data came from immunoSEQ multiplex PCR; TCRdb stores just in-frame clones and leaves some out. The sample lists approximately 120,000 clones; 88% were seen once. This chain joins TRBV18 and TRBJ1-5; D unclear. This sequence originates from an adult in good health. The source was peripheral blood, collected on day 0 of AZD1222 vaccination. The CDR3 bases are TGTGCCAGCTCACCCGCCGCAGGACTTAGCAATCAGCCCCAGCATTTT. Amino acid sequence: CASSPAAGLSNQPQHF.